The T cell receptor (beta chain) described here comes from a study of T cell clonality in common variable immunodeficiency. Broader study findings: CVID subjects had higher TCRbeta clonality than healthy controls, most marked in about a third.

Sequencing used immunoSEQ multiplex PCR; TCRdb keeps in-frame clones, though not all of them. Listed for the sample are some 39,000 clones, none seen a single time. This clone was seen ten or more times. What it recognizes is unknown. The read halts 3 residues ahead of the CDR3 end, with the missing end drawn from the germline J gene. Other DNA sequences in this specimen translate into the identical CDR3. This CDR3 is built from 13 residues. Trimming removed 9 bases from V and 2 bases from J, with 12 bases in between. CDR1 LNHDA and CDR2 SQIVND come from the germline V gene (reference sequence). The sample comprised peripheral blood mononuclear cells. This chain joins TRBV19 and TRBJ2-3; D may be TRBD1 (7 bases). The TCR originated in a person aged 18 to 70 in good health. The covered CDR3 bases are TGTGCCAGCAGGGGGACTTCCACAGATACG. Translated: CASRGTSTDT. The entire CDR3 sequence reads CASRGTSTDTQYF.